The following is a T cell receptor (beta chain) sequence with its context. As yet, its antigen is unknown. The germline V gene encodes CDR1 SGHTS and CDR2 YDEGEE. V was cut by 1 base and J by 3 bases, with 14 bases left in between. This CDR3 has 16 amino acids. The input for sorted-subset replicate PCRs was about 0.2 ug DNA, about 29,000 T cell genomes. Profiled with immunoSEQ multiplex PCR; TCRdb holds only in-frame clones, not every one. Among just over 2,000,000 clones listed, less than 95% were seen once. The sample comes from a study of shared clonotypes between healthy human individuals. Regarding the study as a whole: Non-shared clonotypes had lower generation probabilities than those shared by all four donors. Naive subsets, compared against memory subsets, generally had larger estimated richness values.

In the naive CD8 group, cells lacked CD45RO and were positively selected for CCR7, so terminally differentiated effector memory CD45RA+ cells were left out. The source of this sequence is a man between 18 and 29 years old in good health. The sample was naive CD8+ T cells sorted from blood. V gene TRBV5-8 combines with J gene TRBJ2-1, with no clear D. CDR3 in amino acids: CASSLYSGEGYNEQFF. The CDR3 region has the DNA TGTGCCAGCAGCTTGTATTCTGGCGAAGGCTACAATGAGCAGTTCTTC.